One T cell receptor (beta chain) is described in this entry. The antigen remains unidentified. The CDR3 spans 15 residues. Trimming shortened V by 2 bases and J by 3 bases, and 14 bases separated the two germline ends. The germline V gene has CDR1 KGHSH and CDR2 LQKENI. The sample is drawn from a study of T-cell memory formation after mild COVID-19. Study overall: Largely, the TCR clusters proved donor specific. General observations from the study: A second wave of clones peaked on day 37, and their SARS-CoV-2 specificity went unconfirmed. CM and EM subsets held most contracting CD4+ clones; EMRA held CD8+ ones.

It was 5'RACE with constant-segment primers that produced the TCR alpha and TCR beta cDNA libraries, which carried sample barcodes and UMIs. TCRdb processed the 5' RACE reads anew with MiXCR; each CDR3 protein has one entry. The table has hundreds of thousands of distinct CDR3 sequences, about 22% seen once. The chain employs TRBV18 and TRBJ2-7, with D possibly being TRBD2 (5 bases). This clonotype was sampled from an adult woman who had mild COVID-19 (a few samples of this study predate the infection). Cell type and time point are not known. Input material: PBMCs or a T cell subset sorted from them (not recorded which). CDR3 in amino acids: CASSPAARGFYEQYF. CDR3 coding DNA: TGTGCCAGCTCACCAGCGGCCCGGGGTTTCTACGAGCAGTACTTC. Full variable domain (rest looked up from reference TRBV18 and TRBJ2-7): NAGVMQNPRHLVRRRGQEARLRCSPMKGHSHVYWYRQLPEEGLKFMVYLQKENIIDESGMPKERFSAEFPKEGPSILRIQQVVRGDSAAYFCASSPAARGFYEQYFGPGTRLTVT.